Listed here are 10 T cell receptor beta chains from one sample, sequenced in a study of Ad26.COV2.S vaccination and SARS-CoV-2 variants. The data were produced by immunoSEQ multiplex PCR, yet TCRdb's version contains in-frame clones alone and is incomplete. The sample records hundreds of thousands of clones, approximately 86% being singletons. As for treatment: some 20 received Ad26.COV2.S at low or high dose, single or two shots; 5 received placebo; per-sample allocation not given. Each sample was drawn 63 days after the first injection (of vaccine or placebo). This material consisted of peripheral blood, taken in a trial of Ad26.COV2.S vaccine versus placebo. Receptors were obtained from a person aged 18-60 years who received the Ad26.COV2.S COVID-19 vaccine or a placebo.

This clone is a singleton in its sample. The chain has TRBV19 and TRBJ2-1, with a possible D match to TRBD2 (5 bases). Germline-derived CDR1 and CDR2 are LNHDA and SQIVND (reference sequence). Trimming cost V 5 bases and J 2 bases, with 22 bases left between them. This CDR3 has 18 residues. CDR3 nucleotide sequence: TGTGCCAGTAGTCCCCGGAGGACGGCTAGCTTTCCCTACAATGAGCAGTTCTTC. Amino acids: CASSPRRTASFPYNEQFF.

The V gene is TRBV9, the J gene TRBJ2-1; the match to TRBD2 covers 12 bases. The CDR3 extends over 15 amino acids. The V gene end was trimmed by 4 bases and the J gene end by 6 bases; junction bases not matched to a gene: 5. Germline lookup yields CDR1 SGDLS and CDR2 YYNGEE. The CDR3 region has the DNA TGTGCCAGCAGCTTTGGACTAGCGGGAACCAATGAGCAGTTCTTC. It is translated as CASSFGLAGTNEQFF.

The V gene is TRBV10-3, the J gene TRBJ2-2; no firm D call. CDR3 size: 13 residues. The germline CDR1 and CDR2 sequences are ENHRY and SYGVKD. V was cut by 10 bases and J by 0 bases, with 9 bases left in between. The CDR3 is CATTKANTGELFF. CDR3 nucleotide sequence: TGTGCCACCACCAAAGCGAACACCGGGGAGCTGTTTTTT.

The chain combines TRBV7-9 with TRBJ2-1; 10 nucleotides agree with TRBD2. Per the germline V gene, CDR1 is SEHNR and CDR2 is FQNEAQ (reference sequence). The CDR3 is 16 residues long. Trimming took 1 base from V and 3 from J; bases not matched to a gene: 3. CDR3 amino acids: CASSLERLAGYNEQFF. Written as DNA, the CDR3 is TGTGCCAGCAGCTTAGAGCGACTAGCGGGCTACAATGAGCAGTTCTTC.

The rearrangement links TRBV19 to TRBJ2-1, with D hard to call. Germline V lookup: CDR1 LNHDA, CDR2 SQIVND (reference sequence). This CDR3 has 15 residues. Trimming took 0 bases from V and 6 from J, leaving 12 bases between them. DNA for the CDR3: TGTGCCAGTAGTATAGACCGACTGGCGACCAATGAGCAGTTCTTC. Translation gives CASSIDRLATNEQFF.

The chain recombines TRBV11-2 with TRBJ1-3; the match to TRBD1 covers 10 bases. CDR1 and CDR2 from the germline V gene are SGHAT and FQNNGV. V lost 0 bases to trimming and J lost 0 bases; unmatched junction nucleotides: 11. The CDR3 covers 20 residues. DNA for the CDR3: TGTGCCAGCAGCTTAGAAATTGGGACAGGGGCCTTCAGCTCTGGAAACACCATATATTTT. It translates to CASSLEIGTGAFSSGNTIYF.

V usage is TRBV19 and J usage is TRBJ2-3; D gene unclear. CDR3 length equals 15 residues. In germline, CDR1 is LNHDA, CDR2 SQIVND (reference sequence). The V end lost 4 bases, the J end lost 2 bases, and 13 bases lay between the germline ends. CDR3 protein: CASSRAGQNTDTQYF. The CDR3 DNA reads TGTGCCAGTAGTAGGGCCGGCCAGAACACAGATACGCAGTATTTT.

The CDR3 DNA reads TGTGCCAGCAGCTTCGACGGGGGACTCTTTGAAGCTTTCTTT. Amino acid sequence: CASSFDGGLFEAFF. This chain uses TRBV7-2 with TRBJ1-1, with D possibly matching TRBD1 (5 bases). Between the trimmed V and J ends, which lost 3 bases and 7 bases, there was a span of 15 bases. This CDR3 contains 14 residues. Germline-derived CDR1 and CDR2 are SGHTA and FQGNSA.

The chain recombines TRBV9 with TRBJ2-2; 13 bases agree with TRBD2. The V segment lost 3 bases and the J segment 6 bases; nucleotides outside the gene matches: 5. This CDR3 comprises 16 residues. Per the germline V gene, CDR1 is SGDLS and CDR2 is YYNGEE. In DNA, the CDR3 is TGTGCCAGCAGCGGGGGGACTAGCGGGATCGCCGGGGAGCTGTTTTTT. Residues: CASSGGTSGIAGELFF. Based on the CDR3 plus reference TRBV9 and TRBJ2-2, the full variable domain is DSGVTQTPKHLITATGQRVTLRCSPRSGDLSVYWYQQSLDQGLQFLIQYYNGEERAKGNILERFSAQQFPDLHSELNLSSLELGDSALYFCASSGGTSGIAGELFFGEGSRLTVL.

This clone appeared once. The rearrangement uses TRBV10-1 and TRBJ2-3, with TRBD2 matching over 13 bases. The CDR3 totals 17 residues. Germline-derived CDR1 and CDR2 are WNHNN and SYGVQD (reference sequence). Trimming removed 4 bases from V and 2 bases from J; junction bases left unmatched: 6. CDR3 in DNA: TGCGCCAGCAGTGGACGGACTAGCGGGGGAAACACAGATACGCAGTATTTT. Its translation: CASSGRTSGGNTDTQYF.